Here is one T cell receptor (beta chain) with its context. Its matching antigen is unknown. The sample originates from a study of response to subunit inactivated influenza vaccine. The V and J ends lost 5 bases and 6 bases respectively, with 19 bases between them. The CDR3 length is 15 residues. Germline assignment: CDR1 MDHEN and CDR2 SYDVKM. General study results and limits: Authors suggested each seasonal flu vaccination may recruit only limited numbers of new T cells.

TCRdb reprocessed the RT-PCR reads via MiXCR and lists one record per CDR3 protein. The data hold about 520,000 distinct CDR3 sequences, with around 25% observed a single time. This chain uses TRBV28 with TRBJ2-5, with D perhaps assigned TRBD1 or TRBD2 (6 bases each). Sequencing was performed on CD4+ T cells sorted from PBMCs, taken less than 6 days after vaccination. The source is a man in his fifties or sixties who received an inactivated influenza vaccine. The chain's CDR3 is CASSENTGRRKTQYF. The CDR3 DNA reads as TGTGCCAGCAGTGAAAACACAGGGAGGAGGAAGACCCAGTACTTC.